Sequencing of this TCR beta chain was carried out in a study of blood T cell repertoires in COVID-19. The CDR3 length is 14 residues. CDR1 and CDR2 from the germline V gene are DFQATT and SNEGSKA (reference sequence). Trimming took off 3 bases at V and 4 bases at J, with 13 bases between the two ends. Assay: immunoSEQ multiplex PCR; the TCRdb copy retains only in-frame clones and omits some. The table shows around 100,000 clones, with approximately 91% occurring only once. The sequenced sample consisted of peripheral blood. This sequence originates from a man in his 60s with acute or convalescent COVID-19. The chain uses TRBV20-1 and TRBJ1-5; D not resolved. CDR3 in amino acids: CSASRTAGNQPQHF. CDR3 nucleotides: TGCAGTGCTAGTCGAACAGCGGGGAATCAGCCCCAGCATTTT.